The 25 T cell receptor beta chains reported below all come from one sample, sequenced in a study of T cells in narcolepsy. Measured with immunoSEQ multiplex PCR; TCRdb has only the in-frame clones, and not every one. The table lists 20,000 to 30,000 clones, roughly four fifths of them singletons. Sequencing was done on a sample of memory (CD45RA-) CD4+ T cells from blood. These TCRs come from a human donor in good health.

The chain carries TRBV27 and TRBJ1-1; D is unclear. Germline values: CDR1 MNHEY, CDR2 SMNVEV (reference sequence). Trimming cost V 11 bases and J 1 base, with 8 bases left between them. The CDR3 contains 11 residues. CDR3 residues: CASGSNTEAFF. DNA of the CDR3: TGTGCCTCTGGGTCGAACACTGAAGCTTTCTTT.

This chain joins TRBV5-4 and TRBJ1-3, with a tentative D call TRBD1 (5 bases). CDR3 size: 16 residues. Trimming pared 0 bases from V and 4 bases from J, leaving 14 bases between. CDR1 and CDR2 from the germline V gene are SGHNT and YYREEE (reference sequence). CDR3 protein: CASSLVGWGCGNTIYF. The CDR3 region has the DNA TGTGCCAGCAGCTTGGTAGGTTGGGGGTGCGGAAACACCATATATTTT.

The V call is TRBV28, the J call TRBJ2-7; 7 nucleotides line up with TRBD2. The CDR3 covers 14 residues. Germline values: CDR1 MDHEN, CDR2 SYDVKM. The ends lost 2 bases at V and 7 bases at J; junction bases unmatched: 8. The CDR3 region is CASSLAGEVWEQYF. Written as DNA, the CDR3 is TGTGCCAGCAGTTTAGCGGGGGAAGTGTGGGAGCAGTACTTC.

The J gene is TRBJ2-7, the V gene TRBV5-6; possible D gene TRBD1, 7 bases. The ends were cut back, 5 bases at V and 4 bases at J, with 22 bases in the middle. The CDR3 length is 16 residues. Germline V gives CDR1 SGHDT, CDR2 YYEEEE. The DNA of the CDR3 is TGTGCCAGCAGGAATTTTCAGGAGACAGGGAGGTACGAGCAGTACTTC. Translation gives CASRNFQETGRYEQYF.

This clone appeared a few times. The chain is built from TRBV2 and TRBJ2-7; TRBD2 matches at 9 bases. The CDR3 contains 16 residues. V shed 5 bases and J 0 bases; nucleotides not matched to a gene: 8. The germline CDR1 and CDR2 sequences are SNHLY and FYNNEI. For the CDR3, the DNA is TGTGCCAGCAGTTTTCGACTAGCGGACCGCTCCTACGAGCAGTACTTC. Protein: CASSFRLADRSYEQYF.

CDR3 nucleotides: TGTGCCAGTAGGACAGGCCGAGGCTACACCTTC. It translates to CASRTGRGYTF. The chain has TRBV19 and TRBJ1-2, with a weak D call TRBD1 (6 bases). Germline V gene lookup returns CDR1 LNHDA and CDR2 SQIVND (reference sequence). The CDR3 has 11 residues. With 6 bases removed from V and 8 bases from J, the gap between germline ends came to 10 bases.

The rearrangement links TRBV10-3 to TRBJ2-3; 8 bases line up with TRBD2. This CDR3 comprises 16 residues. Germline CDR1 is ENHRY and CDR2 is SYGVKD. Germline trimming cut 0 bases from V and 3 bases from J; bases unmatched to any gene: 5. CDR3 sequence reads: CAISESRTSSTDTQYF. CDR3 nucleotides: TGTGCCATCAGTGAGTCACGGACTAGCAGTACAGATACGCAGTATTTT.

The V call is TRBV29-1, the J call TRBJ2-7; 16 bases line up with TRBD2. Per the germline V gene, CDR1 is SQVTM and CDR2 is ANQGSEA. The V and J ends lost 6 bases and 3 bases, in that order; junction bases with no gene match: 8. The CDR3 consists of 16 residues. CDR3 nucleotides: TGCAGCGTAGCAGGGACTAGCGGGAGGGCCAGCTACGAGCAGTACTTC. This encodes CSVAGTSGRASYEQYF.

This clone was detected a few times. The chain has TRBV2 and TRBJ1-4; tentatively, D is TRBD1 (6 bases). V lost 3 bases to trimming and J lost 7 bases, with 15 bases between them. The CDR3 length is 15 residues. Germline CDR1 reads SNHLY; CDR2 reads FYNNEI. The CDR3 protein is CASSEVGARGEKLFF. DNA of the CDR3: TGTGCCAGCAGTGAGGTGGGGGCGCGAGGTGAAAAACTGTTTTTT.

This chain joins TRBV6-5 and TRBJ2-1; D unresolved. The CDR3 is 14 amino acids. Germline V gives CDR1 MNHEY, CDR2 SVGAGI. Trimming pared 0 bases from V and 1 base from J, leaving 4 bases between. Written as DNA, the CDR3 is TGTGCCAGCAGTTACTCGGGGTCCTACAATGAGCAGTTCTTC. It encodes CASSYSGSYNEQFF.

J is TRBJ2-1 and V is TRBV2; tentatively, D is TRBD2 (5 bases). Trimming removed 6 bases from V and 2 bases from J, with 17 bases in between. CDR3 size: 16 residues. Germline V gives CDR1 SNHLY, CDR2 FYNNEI. The CDR3 reads CASRRRSTDTYNEQFF. CDR3 nucleotides: TGTGCCAGCAGGAGGAGGTCGACGGATACCTACAATGAGCAGTTCTTC.

This clone came up a few times. V and J are TRBV19 and TRBJ2-6; D might be TRBD1 (6 bases). The CDR3 has 16 residues. V was trimmed by 11 bases and J by 0 bases, leaving 17 bases between them. CDR1 is LNHDA and CDR2 is SQIVND in the germline V gene (reference sequence). The CDR3 is CASSSGQSSGANVLTF. The CDR3 DNA reads as TGTGCCTCCTCATCGGGACAATCCTCTGGGGCCAACGTCCTGACTTTC.

The chain recombines TRBV7-9 with TRBJ1-5; D is uncertain. Germline assignment: CDR1 SEHNR and CDR2 FQNEAQ (reference sequence). V lost 1 base to trimming and J lost 3 bases, with 4 bases between them. CDR3 length equals 13 residues. The CDR3 sequence is CASSLEANQPQHF. CDR3 bases: TGTGCCAGCAGCTTAGAGGCCAATCAGCCCCAGCATTTT. The whole variable domain, filled in from reference TRBV7-9 and TRBJ1-5, reads DTGVSQNPRHKITKRGQNVTFRCDPISEHNRLYWYRQTLGQGPEFLTYFQNEAQLEKSRLLSDRFSAERPKGSFSTLEIQRTEQGDSAMYLCASSLEANQPQHFGDGTRLSIL.

The chain has TRBV30 and TRBJ1-4, with a weak D call TRBD1 (6 bases). Looked up from germline, CDR1 is GTSNPN and CDR2 is SVGIG (reference sequence). Deletions cut 0 bases from V and 5 bases from J, with 16 bases between. The CDR3 is 16 residues long. CDR3 nucleotide sequence: TGTGCCTGGAGTGTACTTTCGGGGGCAGGGAATGAAAAACTGTTTTTT. It yields the protein CAWSVLSGAGNEKLFF. The full variable domain, with the rest looked up from reference TRBV30 and TRBJ1-4, is SQTIHQWPATLVQPVGSPLSLECTVEGTSNPNLYWYRQAAGRGLQLLFYSVGIGQISSEVPQNLSASRPQDRQFILSSKKLLLSDSGFYLCAWSVLSGAGNEKLFFGSGTQLSVL.

This chain uses TRBV7-2 with TRBJ1-2, with 10 bases matching TRBD1. With V trimmed by 2 bases and J by 8 bases, 8 bases remained unmatched. The V gene's germline CDR1 is SGHTA and CDR2 FQGNSA. CDR3 length equals 15 residues. CDR3 residues: CASSLLLGTGEGYTF. For the CDR3, the DNA is TGTGCCAGCAGCTTACTGCTAGGGACAGGGGAGGGCTACACCTTC.

This chain's CDR3 is CAWSYRGGQPQHF. For the CDR3, the DNA is TGTGCCTGGAGTTACCGGGGCGGTCAGCCCCAGCATTTT. This chain connects TRBV30 to TRBJ1-5, with D maybe TRBD1 (5 bases). The CDR3 sequence is 13 residues long. Trimming removed 2 bases from V and 6 bases from J, with 11 bases in between. CDR1 is GTSNPN, CDR2 SVGIG, per germline (reference sequence). Complete variable domain (other parts from reference TRBV30 and TRBJ1-5): SQTIHQWPATLVQPVGSPLSLECTVEGTSNPNLYWYRQAAGRGLQLLFYSVGIGQISSEVPQNLSASRPQDRQFILSSKKLLLSDSGFYLCAWSYRGGQPQHFGDGTRLSIL.

The CDR3 nucleotides read TGCAGCGTTGAGCTAGGGGGCGATCAGCCCCAGCATTTT. This codes for CSVELGGDQPQHF. The rearrangement links TRBV29-1 to TRBJ1-5, with 7 nucleotides matching TRBD1. J was trimmed by 5 bases and V by 3 bases; bases with no gene match: 4. The length of the CDR3 is 13 residues. Germline V gene data show CDR1 as SQVTM and CDR2 as ANQGSEA. The full variable domain, rest sourced from reference TRBV29-1 and TRBJ1-5, is SAVISQKPSRDICQRGTSLTIQCQVDSQVTMMFWYRQQPGQSLTLIATANQGSEATYESGFVIDKFPISRPNLTFSTLTVSNMSPEDSSIYLCSVELGGDQPQHFGDGTRLSIL.

The V and J genes are TRBV5-1 and TRBJ1-2, with D perhaps matching TRBD1 (5 bases). Germline V gene data show CDR1 as SGHRS and CDR2 as YFSETQ. The CDR3 is 16 residues long. The germline V and J ends were trimmed by 5 bases and 8 bases, with 25 bases remaining between them. In nucleotides, the CDR3 is TGCGCCAGCAGTGGAGGAACTCGACAGACAGTCGAGGGCTACACCTTC. Its translation is CASSGGTRQTVEGYTF.

As DNA, the CDR3 is TGTGCCAGCAGCCTGGGGCTAGCGGGAGCGGGCACCGGGGAGCTGTTTTTT. It codes for CASSLGLAGAGTGELFF. This rearrangement joins TRBV5-6 to TRBJ2-2; 10 bases fit TRBD2. The CDR3 has 17 amino acids. The germline CDR1 and CDR2 sequences are SGHDT and YYEEEE. J lost 4 bases, V lost 4 bases, and 10 bases had no gene match.

The table lists this clone with a count of one. The rearrangement links TRBV7-2 to TRBJ2-1, with TRBD2 matching over 12 bases. The CDR3 loop spans 18 amino acids. The V gene end was trimmed by 5 bases and the J gene end by 3 bases; junction bases not matched to a gene: 11. The V gene's germline CDR1 is SGHTA and CDR2 FQGNSA. The CDR3 loop is CASSPDGLAGLYYNEQFF. In DNA form, the CDR3 reads TGTGCCAGCAGCCCAGACGGACTAGCGGGGCTATACTACAATGAGCAGTTCTTC.

The rearrangement uses TRBV10-2 and TRBJ2-2, with a possible D match to TRBD2 (6 bases). This CDR3 region has 15 residues. The germline V gene encodes CDR1 WSHSY and CDR2 SAAADI. The V end lost 4 bases, the J end lost 2 bases, and 11 bases lay between the germline ends. The chain's CDR3 is CASSATGTNTGELFF. DNA for the CDR3: TGCGCCAGCAGTGCAACCGGGACTAACACCGGGGAGCTGTTTTTT.

Only one count was recorded for this clone. This sequence joins TRBV7-8 and TRBJ1-2; no definite D call. Germline assignment: CDR1 SGHVS and CDR2 FQNEAQ. Trimming shortened V by 5 bases and J by 2 bases, and 27 bases separated the two germline ends. This CDR3 comprises 19 residues. CDR3 loop: CASSLQRFRSFARNYGYTF. CDR3 nucleotide sequence: TGTGCCAGCAGCCTCCAAAGGTTTAGGTCCTTCGCGCGAAACTATGGCTACACCTTC.

The chain couples TRBV5-1 to TRBJ1-1; perhaps TRBD1 as D (5 bases). Between the trimmed V and J ends, which lost 1 base and 1 base, there was a span of 8 bases. CDR3 length: 14 residues. In germline, CDR1 is SGHRS, CDR2 YFSETQ. For the CDR3, the DNA is TGCGCCAGCAGCTTGACCGGGACGAACACTGAAGCTTTCTTT. Its translation is CASSLTGTNTEAFF. Combining the CDR3 with reference TRBV5-1 and TRBJ1-1 gives the whole variable domain KAGVTQTPRYLIKTRGQQVTLSCSPISGHRSVSWYQQTPGQGLQFLFEYFSETQRNKGNFPGRFSGRQFSNSRSEMNVSTLELGDSALYLCASSLTGTNTEAFFGQGTRLTVV.

The CDR3 sequence is CASSEPVGGTEAFF. The CDR3 DNA is TGTGCCAGCAGTGAACCGGTAGGCGGCACTGAAGCTTTCTTT. The rearrangement uses TRBV6-1 and TRBJ1-1; D gene unclear. V dropped 2 bases and J dropped 4 bases, with 11 bases sitting between them. This CDR3 has 14 residues. The germline V gene has CDR1 MNHNS and CDR2 SASEGT.

This chain links TRBV19 with TRBJ1-5; D is undetermined. This CDR3 has 12 residues. The V end was cut by 11 bases, the J end by 9 bases, with 17 bases between. The germline gives CDR1 LNHDA, CDR2 SQIVND (reference sequence). The CDR3 DNA reads TGTGCCTGCGGCCTGCGGTGGGCGCCCCAGCATTTT. The encoded protein is CACGLRWAPQHF.